Below, 10 T cell receptor beta chains from the same sample are listed, as sequenced in a study of T cells after yellow fever vaccination. One entry per CDR3 protein, called by TCRdb with MiXCR from the 5' RACE reads. The sample carries 450,000 to 600,000 distinct CDR3 sequences, approximately 15% recorded once. Sequencing was performed on PBMCs, taken on the day of the yellow fever booster vaccination. The receptor set was obtained from a man between 25 and 39 years old who received the YFV17D yellow fever vaccine.

This clonotype was counted a few times. This chain joins TRBV20-1 and TRBJ2-5; D is perhaps TRBD2 (6 bases). Germline loops: CDR1 DFQATT, CDR2 SNEGSKA (reference sequence). V lost 5 bases and J 7 bases, leaving 11 bases between the germline ends. The CDR3 is 11 residues long. In nucleotides, the CDR3 is TGCAGTGCTCCTAGCGAGGGGACCCAGTACTTC. Protein sequence: CSAPSEGTQYF.

Only a few counts were recorded for this clonotype. This chain links TRBV6-2 or TRBV6-3 with TRBJ1-1; D gene ambiguous. The CDR3 sequence is 14 residues long. V was clipped by 4 bases and J by 0 bases, with 9 bases between them. Germline V lookup: CDR1 MNHEY, CDR2 SVGEGT. This CDR3 is CASSSASMNTEAFF. The CDR3 coding sequence is TGTGCCAGCAGTTCGGCTAGTATGAACACTGAAGCTTTCTTT.

The chain is built from TRBV27 and TRBJ2-1; D is undetermined. The germline V gene encodes CDR1 MNHEY and CDR2 SMNVEV (reference sequence). Trimming cost V 3 bases and J 7 bases, with 13 bases left between them. This CDR3 is 14 amino acids long. CDR3 DNA sequence: TGTGCCAGCAGTTTCCCGACGGAGACTAATGAGCAGTTCTTC. It translates to CASSFPTETNEQFF.

J is TRBJ2-7 and V is TRBV3-1; tentative D call: TRBD2 (6 bases). Germline V gene sequence: CDR1 LGHDT, CDR2 YNNKEL (reference sequence). The CDR3 has 14 amino acids. V lost 4 bases to trimming and J lost 7 bases, with 17 bases between them. This chain's CDR3 is CASSLEGGSREQYF. CDR3 sequence (DNA): TGTGCCAGCAGCCTGGAGGGTGGGAGCCGGGAGCAGTACTTC.

This chain links TRBV30 with TRBJ2-5, with D maybe TRBD1 (5 bases). The CDR3 sequence is 13 residues long. Germline loops: CDR1 GTSNPN, CDR2 SVGIG (reference sequence). The V end lost 1 base, the J end lost 3 bases, and 9 bases lay between the germline ends. CDR3 sequence (DNA): TGTGCCTGGAGTGGTTCGGACAAAGAGACCCAGTACTTC. Its protein product is CAWSGSDKETQYF.

This rearrangement joins TRBV7-9 to TRBJ2-4, with D hard to call. The CDR3 loop spans 14 amino acids. CDR1 and CDR2 (germline): SEHNR, FQNEAQ (reference sequence). The V end was cut by 4 bases, the J end by 6 bases, with 13 bases between. The CDR3 sequence: CASSSTSGGNIQYF. In nucleotides, the CDR3 is TGTGCCAGCAGCTCCACCTCGGGTGGAAACATTCAGTACTTC.

V gene TRBV2 combines with J gene TRBJ1-1; D call uncertain. The CDR3 loop spans 11 amino acids. In germline, CDR1 is SNHLY, CDR2 FYNNEI. Trimming took off 10 bases at V and 4 bases at J, with 10 bases between the two ends. As DNA, the CDR3 is TGTGCCACCCTGGGTGGCACTGAAGCTTTCTTT. It codes for CATLGGTEAFF. The full variable domain, rest sourced from reference TRBV2 and TRBJ1-1, is EPEVTQTPSHQVTQMGQEVILRCVPISNHLYFYWYRQILGQKVEFLVSFYNNEISEKSEIFDDQFSVERPDGSNFTLKIRSTKLEDSAMYFCATLGGTEAFFGQGTRLTVV.

This clonotype was recorded a few times. V gene TRBV11-2 combines with J gene TRBJ2-7; 14 bases map to TRBD2. The CDR3 totals 19 residues. V trimming: 2 bases; J trimming: 5 bases; junction bases outside the gene matches: 14. The V gene's germline CDR1 is SGHAT and CDR2 FQNNGV. As DNA, the CDR3 is TGTGCCAGCAGCTTAAACCGACTAGCGGGAGGGTCAGCTGGGAACGAGCAGTACTTC. Protein product: CASSLNRLAGGSAGNEQYF.

The table lists this clonotype with a few counts. The rearrangement links TRBV7-7 to TRBJ2-3, with D perhaps TRBD1 (6 bases). Germline V gene sequence: CDR1 SSHAT, CDR2 FNYEAQ (reference sequence). This CDR3 has 23 amino acids. V was trimmed by 2 bases and J by 2 bases, leaving 35 bases between them. The chain's CDR3 is CASSLLFRGAWRSDPRATDTQYF. For the CDR3, the DNA is TGTGCCAGCAGCTTATTATTCAGGGGCGCCTGGCGTAGCGATCCGAGGGCCACAGATACGCAGTATTTT.

The chain joins TRBV4-2 to TRBJ2-7, with a weak D call TRBD1 (6 bases). This CDR3 has 18 residues. Germline CDR1 and CDR2: LGHNA and YNFKEQ. Trimming took 0 bases from V and 1 from J, leaving 19 bases between them. The CDR3 sequence: CASSQEIYETGRSYEQYF. The CDR3 region has the DNA TGTGCCAGCAGCCAAGAGATTTATGAGACAGGAAGGTCCTACGAGCAGTACTTC.